The T cell receptor (beta chain) described here comes from a study of beta chain features in type 1 diabetes. Sequencing targeted expressed TCRB transcripts, as all isolated RNA had been reverse transcribed. About 3.6 million reads was the average for naive, central memory and regulatory T cell samples. Method: immunoSEQ multiplex PCR; TCRdb's copy keeps in-frame clones and lacks some. The sample records under 400,000 clones, about 18% being singletons. The CDR3 totals 13 residues. From germline, CDR1 is MNHNS and CDR2 SASEGT. The junction had 8 bases not matched to a gene; V was cut back by 8 bases and J by 6 bases. Overall study results and limits: Researchers could not determine here whether HLA type influences TCRB rearrangement. People with Type 1 diabetes carried modestly yet significantly shorter TCRB CDR3s in all four CD4+ subsets.

This clone appeared a few times. The target antigen is unknown. The sequenced sample consisted of naive CD4+ T cells from blood. This clonotype originated in a woman aged 18-29 years in good health. J is TRBJ2-7 and V is TRBV6-1, with TRBD1 identical over 9 bases. CDR3 protein: CASSRDRVSEQYF. As DNA, the CDR3 is TGTGCCAGCTCTCGGGACAGGGTCAGCGAGCAGTACTTC.